These 3 T cell receptor beta chains were all obtained from the same sample, sequenced in a study of blood T cell repertoires in COVID-19. TCRdb's table, derived via immunoSEQ multiplex PCR, lists solely in-frame clones and lacks some. This sample has fewer than 200,000 clones, with 70% to 90% found just once. Sequences were obtained from peripheral blood. These receptors were collected from a man aged 50 to 59 with active or convalescent COVID-19.

The rearrangement uses TRBV14 and TRBJ1-5; D is possibly TRBD1 (6 bases). This CDR3 has 15 amino acids. Germline V gene lookup returns CDR1 SGHDN and CDR2 FVKESK. V lost 0 bases and J 2 bases, leaving 8 bases between the germline ends. In DNA form, the CDR3 reads TGTGCCAGCAGCCAAGATGCAGGGGGCAATCAGCCCCAGCATTTT. This codes for CASSQDAGGNQPQHF.

The genes are TRBV7-6 and TRBJ2-5, with a weak D call TRBD2 (5 bases). The CDR3 extends over 15 amino acids. The germline gives CDR1 SGHVS, CDR2 FNYEAQ. The V end lost 5 bases, the J end lost 3 bases, and 16 bases lay between the germline ends. The CDR3 DNA reads TGTGCCAGCAGCCCCTGGTCGAGCGGTAAAGAGACCCAGTACTTC. It yields the protein CASSPWSSGKETQYF.

The chain recombines TRBV24-1 with TRBJ2-3; TRBD2 matches at 12 bases. Germline V lookup: CDR1 KGHDR, CDR2 SFDVKD. The CDR3 runs 16 residues. V lost 3 bases to trimming and J lost 5 bases; unmatched junction nucleotides: 5. The CDR3 protein is CATSDRLAGELDTQYF. The CDR3 region has the DNA TGTGCCACCAGTGATAGACTAGCGGGAGAATTAGATACGCAGTATTTT.